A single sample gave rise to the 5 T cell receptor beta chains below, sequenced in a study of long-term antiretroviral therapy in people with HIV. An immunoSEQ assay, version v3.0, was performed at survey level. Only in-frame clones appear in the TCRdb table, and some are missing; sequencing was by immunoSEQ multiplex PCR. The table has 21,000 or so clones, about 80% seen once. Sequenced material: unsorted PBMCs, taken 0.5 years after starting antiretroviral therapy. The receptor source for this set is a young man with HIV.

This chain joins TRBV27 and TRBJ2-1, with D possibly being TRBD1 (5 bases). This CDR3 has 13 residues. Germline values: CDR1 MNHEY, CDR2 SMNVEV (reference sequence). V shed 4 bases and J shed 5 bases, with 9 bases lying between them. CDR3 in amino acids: CASSSLQDNEQFF. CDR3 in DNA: TGTGCCAGCAGTTCCCTACAGGACAATGAGCAGTTCTTC.

The CDR3 is CASSQGADRPYEQYF. The CDR3 nucleotides are TGCGCCAGCAGCCAGGGTGCAGACAGGCCCTACGAGCAGTACTTC. V gene TRBV4-3 combines with J gene TRBJ2-7; TRBD1 is a possible D gene (6 bases). Trimming took 3 bases from V and 2 from J, leaving 14 bases between them. Germline V gene data show CDR1 as LGHNA and CDR2 as YSLEER. CDR3 length equals 15 residues.

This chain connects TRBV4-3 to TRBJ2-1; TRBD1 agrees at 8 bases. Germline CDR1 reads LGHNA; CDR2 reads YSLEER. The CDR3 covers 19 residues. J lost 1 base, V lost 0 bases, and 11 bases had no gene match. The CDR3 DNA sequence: TGCGCCAGCAGCCAAGATGGGCCGGGAACAGGGGGGTCCTACAATGAGCAGTTCTTC. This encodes CASSQDGPGTGGSYNEQFF.

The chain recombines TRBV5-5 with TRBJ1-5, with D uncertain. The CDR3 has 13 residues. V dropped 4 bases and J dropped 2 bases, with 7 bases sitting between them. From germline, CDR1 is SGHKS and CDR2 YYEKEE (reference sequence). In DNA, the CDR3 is TGTGCCAGCAGCGCTAGTGGCAATCAGCCCCAGCATTTT. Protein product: CASSASGNQPQHF.

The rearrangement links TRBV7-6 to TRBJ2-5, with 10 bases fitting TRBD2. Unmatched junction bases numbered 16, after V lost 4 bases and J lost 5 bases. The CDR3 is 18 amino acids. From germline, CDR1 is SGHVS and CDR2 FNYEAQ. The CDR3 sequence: CASSSRASGSYPPETQYF. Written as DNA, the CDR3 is TGTGCCAGCAGCTCTCGGGCTAGCGGGAGTTACCCCCCTGAGACCCAGTACTTC.